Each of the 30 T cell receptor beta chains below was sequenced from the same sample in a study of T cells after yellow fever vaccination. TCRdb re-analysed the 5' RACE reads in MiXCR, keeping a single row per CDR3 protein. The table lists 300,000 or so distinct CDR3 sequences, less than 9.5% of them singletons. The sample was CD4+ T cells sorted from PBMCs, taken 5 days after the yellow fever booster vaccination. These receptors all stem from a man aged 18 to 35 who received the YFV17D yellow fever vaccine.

The CDR3, as DNA: TGCGCCAGCAGCTTATGGGGGGTCTACAATGAGCAGTTCTTC. Translated: CASSLWGVYNEQFF. The chain links TRBV5-1 to TRBJ2-1, with a possible D match to TRBD2 (6 bases). In germline, CDR1 is SGHRS, CDR2 YFSETQ. V was pared by 2 bases and J by 3 bases, with 9 bases between. The CDR3 extends over 14 amino acids.

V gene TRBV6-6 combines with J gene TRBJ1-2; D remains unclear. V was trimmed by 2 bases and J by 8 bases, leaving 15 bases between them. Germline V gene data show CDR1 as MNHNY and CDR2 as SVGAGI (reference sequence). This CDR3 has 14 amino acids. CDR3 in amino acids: CASSYVGPPGGYTF. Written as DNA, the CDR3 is TGTGCCAGCAGTTACGTCGGACCCCCAGGCGGCTACACCTTC.

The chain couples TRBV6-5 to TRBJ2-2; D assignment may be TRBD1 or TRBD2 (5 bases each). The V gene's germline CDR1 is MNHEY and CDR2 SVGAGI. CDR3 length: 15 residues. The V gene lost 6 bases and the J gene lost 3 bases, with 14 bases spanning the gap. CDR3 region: CASRQRDRDTGELFF. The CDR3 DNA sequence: TGTGCCAGCAGGCAAAGGGACCGCGACACCGGGGAGCTGTTTTTT.

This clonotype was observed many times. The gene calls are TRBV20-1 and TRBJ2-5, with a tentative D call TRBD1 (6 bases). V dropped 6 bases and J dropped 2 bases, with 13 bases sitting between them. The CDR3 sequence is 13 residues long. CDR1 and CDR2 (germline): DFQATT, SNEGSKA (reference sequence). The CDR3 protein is CSAPGQGQETQYF. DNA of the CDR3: TGCAGTGCCCCTGGGCAGGGGCAAGAGACCCAGTACTTC.

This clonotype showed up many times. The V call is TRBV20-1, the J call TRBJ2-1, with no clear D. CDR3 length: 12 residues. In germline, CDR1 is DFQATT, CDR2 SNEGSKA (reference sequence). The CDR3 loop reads CSGDLVTREQFF. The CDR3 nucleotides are TGCAGCGGAGACCTAGTCACCAGAGAGCAGTTCTTC.

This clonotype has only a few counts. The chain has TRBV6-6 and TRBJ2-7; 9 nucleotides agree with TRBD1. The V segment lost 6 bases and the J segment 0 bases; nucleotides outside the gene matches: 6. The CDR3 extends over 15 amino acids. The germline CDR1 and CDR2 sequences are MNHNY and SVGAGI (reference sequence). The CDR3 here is CASRNRDRASYEQYF. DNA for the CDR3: TGTGCCAGCAGAAACCGGGACAGGGCCTCCTACGAGCAGTACTTC.

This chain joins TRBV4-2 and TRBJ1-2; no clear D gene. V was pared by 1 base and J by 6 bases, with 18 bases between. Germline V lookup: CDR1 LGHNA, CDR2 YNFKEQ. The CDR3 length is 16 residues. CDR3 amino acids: CASSQALTSGYDGYTF. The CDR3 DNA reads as TGTGCCAGCAGCCAAGCTCTAACGTCGGGTTATGATGGCTACACCTTC.

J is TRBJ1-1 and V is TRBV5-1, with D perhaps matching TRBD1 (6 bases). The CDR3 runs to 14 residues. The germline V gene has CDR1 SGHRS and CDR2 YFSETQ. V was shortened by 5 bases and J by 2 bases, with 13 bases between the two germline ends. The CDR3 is CASRTGTSNTEAFF. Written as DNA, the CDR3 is TGCGCCAGCAGAACCGGGACATCTAACACTGAAGCTTTCTTT.

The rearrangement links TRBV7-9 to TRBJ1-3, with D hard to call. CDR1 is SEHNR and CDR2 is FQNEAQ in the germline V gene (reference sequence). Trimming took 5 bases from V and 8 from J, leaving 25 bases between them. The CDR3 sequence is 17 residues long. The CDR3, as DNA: TGTGCCAGCAGCACCCGGGGAAGGGCCTCCCCCGGGCACACCATATATTTT. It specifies CASSTRGRASPGHTIYF.

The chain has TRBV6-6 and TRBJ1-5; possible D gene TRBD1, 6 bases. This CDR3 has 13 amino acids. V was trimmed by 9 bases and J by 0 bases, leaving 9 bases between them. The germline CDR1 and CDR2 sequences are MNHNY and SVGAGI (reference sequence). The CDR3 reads CASQGISNQPQHF. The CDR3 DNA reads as TGTGCCAGTCAGGGGATTAGCAATCAGCCCCAGCATTTT.

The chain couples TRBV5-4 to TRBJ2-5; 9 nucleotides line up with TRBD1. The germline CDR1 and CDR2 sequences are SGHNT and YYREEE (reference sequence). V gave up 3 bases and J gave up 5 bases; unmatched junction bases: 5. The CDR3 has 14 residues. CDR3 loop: CASSSTGGWETQYF. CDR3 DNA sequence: TGTGCCAGCAGCTCAACAGGGGGCTGGGAGACCCAGTACTTC.

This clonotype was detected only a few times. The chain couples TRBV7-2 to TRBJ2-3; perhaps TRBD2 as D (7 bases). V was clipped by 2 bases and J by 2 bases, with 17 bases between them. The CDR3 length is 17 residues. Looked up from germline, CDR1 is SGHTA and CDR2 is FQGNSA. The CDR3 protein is CASSLPRGGSYTDTQYF. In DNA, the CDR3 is TGTGCCAGCAGCTTACCTCGCGGGGGCTCCTACACAGATACGCAGTATTTT.

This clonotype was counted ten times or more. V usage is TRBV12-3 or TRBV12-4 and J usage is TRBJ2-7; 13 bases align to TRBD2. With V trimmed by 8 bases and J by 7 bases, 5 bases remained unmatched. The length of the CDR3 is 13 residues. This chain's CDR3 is CASLGLAGEEQYF. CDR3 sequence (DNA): TGTGCCAGCCTTGGACTAGCGGGGGAAGAGCAGTACTTC.

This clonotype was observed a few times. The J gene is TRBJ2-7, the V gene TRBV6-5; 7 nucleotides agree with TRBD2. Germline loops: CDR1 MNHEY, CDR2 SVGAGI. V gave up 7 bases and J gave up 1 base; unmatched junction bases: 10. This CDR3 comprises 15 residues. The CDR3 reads CASKKGGAGSYEQYF. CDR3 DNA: TGTGCCAGCAAGAAGGGAGGGGCAGGTTCCTACGAGCAGTACTTC.

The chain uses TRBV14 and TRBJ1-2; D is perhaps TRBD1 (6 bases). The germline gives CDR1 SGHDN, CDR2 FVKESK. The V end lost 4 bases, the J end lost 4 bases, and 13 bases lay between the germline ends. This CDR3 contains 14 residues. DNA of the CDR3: TGTGCCAGCAGCCGCGGCGGCAGGGGCTATGGCTACACCTTC. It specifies CASSRGGRGYGYTF.

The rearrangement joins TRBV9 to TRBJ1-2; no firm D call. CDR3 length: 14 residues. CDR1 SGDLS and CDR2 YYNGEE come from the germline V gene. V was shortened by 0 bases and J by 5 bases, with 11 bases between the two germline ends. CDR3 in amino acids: CASSVGLPPYGYTF. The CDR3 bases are TGTGCCAGCAGCGTAGGCCTGCCCCCTTATGGCTACACCTTC.

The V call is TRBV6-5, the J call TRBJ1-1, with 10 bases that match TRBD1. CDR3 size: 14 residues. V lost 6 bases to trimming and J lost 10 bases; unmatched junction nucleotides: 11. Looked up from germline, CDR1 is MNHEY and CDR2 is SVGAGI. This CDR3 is CASSRPGQGITAFF. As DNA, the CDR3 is TGTGCCAGCAGCCGACCGGGACAGGGGATAACAGCTTTCTTT.

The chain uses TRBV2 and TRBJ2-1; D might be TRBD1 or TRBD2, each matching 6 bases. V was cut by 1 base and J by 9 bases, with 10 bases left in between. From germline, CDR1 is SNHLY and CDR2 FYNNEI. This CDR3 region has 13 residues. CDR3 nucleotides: TGTGCCAGCAGTGAAGAGGGGGGATCTGAGCAGTTCTTC. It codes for CASSEEGGSEQFF.

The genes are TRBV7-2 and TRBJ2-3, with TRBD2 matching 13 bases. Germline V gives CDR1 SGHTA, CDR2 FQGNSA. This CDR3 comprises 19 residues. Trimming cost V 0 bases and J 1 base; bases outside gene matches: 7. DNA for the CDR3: TGTGCCAGCAGCTTAGCCTATACGGGACTAGCGGGGCGCACAGATACGCAGTATTTT. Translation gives CASSLAYTGLAGRTDTQYF.

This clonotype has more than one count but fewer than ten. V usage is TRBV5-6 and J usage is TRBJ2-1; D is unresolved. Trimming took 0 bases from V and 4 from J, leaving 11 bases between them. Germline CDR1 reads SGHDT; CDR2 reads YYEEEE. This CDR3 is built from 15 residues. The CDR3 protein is CASSLDVWAYNEQFF. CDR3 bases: TGTGCCAGCAGCTTGGATGTCTGGGCTTACAATGAGCAGTTCTTC.

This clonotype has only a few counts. The CDR3 loop is CASSIISQGTGELFF. The CDR3 DNA follows: TGTGCCAGTAGTATTATTTCACAGGGGACCGGGGAGCTGTTTTTT. This sequence joins TRBV19 and TRBJ2-2, with 7 bases that match TRBD1. This CDR3 is built from 15 residues. The trim removed 3 bases at V and 5 bases at J, leaving 6 bases unmatched. CDR1 LNHDA and CDR2 SQIVND come from the germline V gene (reference sequence).

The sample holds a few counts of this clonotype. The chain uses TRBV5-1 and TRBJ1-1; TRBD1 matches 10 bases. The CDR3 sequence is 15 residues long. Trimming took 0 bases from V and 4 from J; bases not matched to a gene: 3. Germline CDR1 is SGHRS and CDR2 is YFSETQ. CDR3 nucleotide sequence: TGCGCCAGCAGCTTGGTAGGGACAGGGGTCACTGAAGCTTTCTTT. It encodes CASSLVGTGVTEAFF.

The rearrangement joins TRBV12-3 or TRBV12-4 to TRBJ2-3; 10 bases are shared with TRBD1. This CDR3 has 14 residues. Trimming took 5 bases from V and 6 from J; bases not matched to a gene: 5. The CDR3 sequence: CASSRDRGLDTQYF. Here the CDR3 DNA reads TGTGCCAGCAGTAGGGACAGGGGTTTGGATACGCAGTATTTT.

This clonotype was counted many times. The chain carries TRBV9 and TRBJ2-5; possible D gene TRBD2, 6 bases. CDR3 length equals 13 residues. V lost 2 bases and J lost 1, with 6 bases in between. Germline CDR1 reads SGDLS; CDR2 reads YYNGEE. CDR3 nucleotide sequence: TGTGCCAGCAGCGTTAGCGGCCAAGAGACCCAGTACTTC. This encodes CASSVSGQETQYF.

This CDR3 reads CASRIYGQGRRETQYF. The CDR3 region has the DNA TGTGCCAGCAGAATTTACGGACAGGGGAGGAGGGAGACCCAGTACTTC. The J gene is TRBJ2-5, the V gene TRBV5-4; 9 bases agree with TRBD1. CDR3 size: 16 residues. CDR1 is SGHNT, CDR2 YYREEE, per germline (reference sequence). Germline trimming cut 5 bases from V and 5 bases from J; bases unmatched to any gene: 13. Full variable domain (remainder filled in from reference TRBV5-4 and TRBJ2-5): ETGVTQSPTHLIKTRGQQVTLRCSSQSGHNTVSWYQQALGQGPQFIFQYYREEENGRGNFPPRFSGLQFPNYSSELNVNALELDDSALYLCASRIYGQGRRETQYFGPGTRLLVL.

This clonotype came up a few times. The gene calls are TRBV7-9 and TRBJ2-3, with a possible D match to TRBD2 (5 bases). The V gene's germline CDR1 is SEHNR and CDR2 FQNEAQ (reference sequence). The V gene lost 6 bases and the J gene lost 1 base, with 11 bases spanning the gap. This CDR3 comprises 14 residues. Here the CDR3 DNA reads TGTGCCAGCAGATCCGGACTTCGCACAGATACGCAGTATTTT. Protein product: CASRSGLRTDTQYF.

The CDR3 protein is CASSRDVSYEQYV. CDR3 DNA: TGTGCCAGCAGCCGTGACGTCTCCTACGAGCAGTACGTC. This chain connects TRBV11-1 to TRBJ2-7; unclear D gene. The CDR3 spans 13 residues. CDR1 is SGHAT, CDR2 FQDESV, per germline (reference sequence). V was shortened by 5 bases and J by 0 bases, with 8 bases between the two germline ends.

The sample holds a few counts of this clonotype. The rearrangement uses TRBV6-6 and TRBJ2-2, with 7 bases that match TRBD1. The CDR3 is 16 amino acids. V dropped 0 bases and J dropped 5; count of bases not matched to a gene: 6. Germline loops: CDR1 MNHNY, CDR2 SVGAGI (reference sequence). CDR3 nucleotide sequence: TGTGCCAGCAGTTACTCCCGGGACAGTTCTACCGGGGAGCTGTTTTTT. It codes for CASSYSRDSSTGELFF.

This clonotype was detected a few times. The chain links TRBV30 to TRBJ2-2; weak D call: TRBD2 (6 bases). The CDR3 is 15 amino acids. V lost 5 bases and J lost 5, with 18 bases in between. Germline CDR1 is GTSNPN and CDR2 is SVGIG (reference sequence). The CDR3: CAWLRGFGGTGELFF. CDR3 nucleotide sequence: TGTGCCTGGTTGAGGGGTTTCGGGGGAACCGGGGAGCTGTTTTTT.

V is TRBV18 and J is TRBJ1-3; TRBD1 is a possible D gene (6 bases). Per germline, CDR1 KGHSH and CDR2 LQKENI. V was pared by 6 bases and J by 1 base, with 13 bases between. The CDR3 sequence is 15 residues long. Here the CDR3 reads CASSAQGRSGNTIYF. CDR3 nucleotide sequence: TGTGCCAGCTCCGCACAGGGTCGTTCTGGAAACACCATATATTTT.